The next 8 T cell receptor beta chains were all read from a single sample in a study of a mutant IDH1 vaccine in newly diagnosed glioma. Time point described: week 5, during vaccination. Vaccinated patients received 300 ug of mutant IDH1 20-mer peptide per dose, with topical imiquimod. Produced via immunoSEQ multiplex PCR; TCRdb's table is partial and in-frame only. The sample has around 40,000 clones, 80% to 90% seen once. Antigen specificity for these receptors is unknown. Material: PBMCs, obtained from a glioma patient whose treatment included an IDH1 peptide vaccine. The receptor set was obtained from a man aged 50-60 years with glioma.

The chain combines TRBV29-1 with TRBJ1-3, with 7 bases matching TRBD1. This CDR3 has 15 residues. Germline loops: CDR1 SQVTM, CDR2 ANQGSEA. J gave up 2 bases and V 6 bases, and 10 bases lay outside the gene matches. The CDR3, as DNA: TGCAGCGTAGCCGGGACAGAAGTTACTGGAAACACCATATATTTT. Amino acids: CSVAGTEVTGNTIYF. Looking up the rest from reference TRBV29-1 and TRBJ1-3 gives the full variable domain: SAVISQKPSRDICQRGTSLTIQCQVDSQVTMMFWYRQQPGQSLTLIATANQGSEATYESGFVIDKFPISRPNLTFSTLTVSNMSPEDSSIYLCSVAGTEVTGNTIYFGEGSWLTVV.

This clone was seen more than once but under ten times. The CDR3 DNA follows: TGTGCCTGGAGTAGCTCCTCTCTGAACACTGAAGCTTTCTTT. Translation: CAWSSSSLNTEAFF. The chain combines TRBV30 with TRBJ1-1; the D is unclear. Germline V gene lookup returns CDR1 GTSNPN and CDR2 SVGIG (reference sequence). The CDR3 contains 14 residues. V was cut by 2 bases and J by 0 bases, with 10 bases left in between.

The chain's CDR3 is CASSLSGTQDSYGYTF. CDR3 DNA: TGTGCCAGCAGTTTGAGCGGGACACAGGATTCCTATGGCTACACCTTC. V is TRBV6-5 and J is TRBJ1-2; possible D gene TRBD1, 6 bases. V was shortened by 4 bases and J by 4 bases, with 19 bases between the two germline ends. CDR1 and CDR2 from the germline V gene are MNHEY and SVGAGI. The CDR3 sequence is 16 residues long.

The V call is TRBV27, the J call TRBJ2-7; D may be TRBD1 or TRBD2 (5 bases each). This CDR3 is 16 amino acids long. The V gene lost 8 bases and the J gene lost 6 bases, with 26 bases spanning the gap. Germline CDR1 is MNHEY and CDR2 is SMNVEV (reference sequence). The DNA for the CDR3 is TGTGCCAGCCTGACTATGGGGCTCTTCCATTCGCGCGAGCAGTACTTC. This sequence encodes CASLTMGLFHSREQYF.

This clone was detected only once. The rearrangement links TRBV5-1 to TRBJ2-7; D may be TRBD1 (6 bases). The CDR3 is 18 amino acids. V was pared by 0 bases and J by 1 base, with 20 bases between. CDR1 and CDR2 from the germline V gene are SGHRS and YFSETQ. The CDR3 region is CASSLDVGAALRSYEQYF. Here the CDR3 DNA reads TGCGCCAGCAGCTTGGATGTGGGGGCCGCTCTGAGATCCTACGAGCAGTACTTC.

CDR3 bases: TGTGCCAGCAGAAGACAGGTCAAAGAGCCCCAGCATTTT. It specifies CASRRQVKEPQHF. J is TRBJ1-5 and V is TRBV28, with D perhaps TRBD1 (6 bases). The CDR3 spans 13 residues. The V and J ends lost 6 bases and 8 bases respectively, with 14 bases between them. CDR1 MDHEN and CDR2 SYDVKM come from the germline V gene.

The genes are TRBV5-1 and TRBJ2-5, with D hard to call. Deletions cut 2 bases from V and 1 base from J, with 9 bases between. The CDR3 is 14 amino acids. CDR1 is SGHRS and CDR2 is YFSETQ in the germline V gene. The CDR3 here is CASSLAQIQETQYF. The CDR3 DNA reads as TGCGCCAGCAGCTTAGCGCAGATCCAAGAGACCCAGTACTTC.

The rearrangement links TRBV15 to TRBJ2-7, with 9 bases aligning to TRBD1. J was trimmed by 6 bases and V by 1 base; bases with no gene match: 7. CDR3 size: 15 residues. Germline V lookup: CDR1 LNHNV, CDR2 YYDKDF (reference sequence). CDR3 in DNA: TGTGCCACCAGCAGAGGGGGACAGGGAGGGGGCGAGCAGTACTTC. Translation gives CATSRGGQGGGEQYF.